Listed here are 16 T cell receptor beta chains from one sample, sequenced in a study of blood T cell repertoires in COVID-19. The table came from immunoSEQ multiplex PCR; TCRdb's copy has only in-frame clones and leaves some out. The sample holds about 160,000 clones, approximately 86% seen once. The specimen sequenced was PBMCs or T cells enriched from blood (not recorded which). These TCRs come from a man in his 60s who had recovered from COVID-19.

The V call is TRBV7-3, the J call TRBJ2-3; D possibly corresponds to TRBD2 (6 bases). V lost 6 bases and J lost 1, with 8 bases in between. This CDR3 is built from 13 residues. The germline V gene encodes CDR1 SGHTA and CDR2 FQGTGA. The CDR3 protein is CASRWGGTDTQYF. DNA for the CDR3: TGTGCCAGCAGATGGGGGGGCACAGATACGCAGTATTTT.

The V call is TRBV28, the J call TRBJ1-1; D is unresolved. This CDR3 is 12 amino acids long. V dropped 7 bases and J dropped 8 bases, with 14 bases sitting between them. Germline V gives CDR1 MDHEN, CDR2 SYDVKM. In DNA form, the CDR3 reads TGTGCCAGCAAGATTAGCCATAAAGAAGCTTTCTTT. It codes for CASKISHKEAFF. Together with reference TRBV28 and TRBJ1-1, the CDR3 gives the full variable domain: DVKVTQSSRYLVKRTGEKVFLECVQDMDHENMFWYRQDPGLGLRLIYFSYDVKMKEKGDIPEGYSVSREKKERFSLILESASTNQTSMYLCASKISHKEAFFGQGTRLTVV.

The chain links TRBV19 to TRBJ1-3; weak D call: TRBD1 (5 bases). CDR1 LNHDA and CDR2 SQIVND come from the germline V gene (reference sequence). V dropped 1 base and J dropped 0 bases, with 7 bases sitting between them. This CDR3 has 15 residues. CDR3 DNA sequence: TGTGCCAGTAGTATAGGACAGAGCTCTGGAAACACCATATATTTT. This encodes CASSIGQSSGNTIYF.

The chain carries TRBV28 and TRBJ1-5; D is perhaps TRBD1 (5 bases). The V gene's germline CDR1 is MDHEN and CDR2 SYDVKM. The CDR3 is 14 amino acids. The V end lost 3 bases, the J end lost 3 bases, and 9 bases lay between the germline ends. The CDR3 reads CASSLGQLNQPQHF. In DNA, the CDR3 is TGTGCCAGCAGTTTGGGGCAGCTCAATCAGCCCCAGCATTTT. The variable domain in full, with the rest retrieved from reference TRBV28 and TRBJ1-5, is DVKVTQSSRYLVKRTGEKVFLECVQDMDHENMFWYRQDPGLGLRLIYFSYDVKMKEKGDIPEGYSVSREKKERFSLILESASTNQTSMYLCASSLGQLNQPQHFGDGTRLSIL.

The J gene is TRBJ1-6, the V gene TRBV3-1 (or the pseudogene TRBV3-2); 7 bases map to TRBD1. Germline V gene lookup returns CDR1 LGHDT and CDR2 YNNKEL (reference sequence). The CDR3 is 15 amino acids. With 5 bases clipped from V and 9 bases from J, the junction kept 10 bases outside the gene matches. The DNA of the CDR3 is TGTGCCAGCAGCTCCGCCGGGACAGTGGGTTCACCCCTCCACTTT. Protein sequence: CASSSAGTVGSPLHF.

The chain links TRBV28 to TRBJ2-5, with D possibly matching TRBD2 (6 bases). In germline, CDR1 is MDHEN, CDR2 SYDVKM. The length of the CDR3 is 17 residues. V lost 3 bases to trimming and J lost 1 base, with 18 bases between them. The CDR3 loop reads CASSFWGSSASQETQYF. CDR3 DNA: TGTGCCAGCAGTTTCTGGGGCTCTAGCGCCAGCCAAGAGACCCAGTACTTC.

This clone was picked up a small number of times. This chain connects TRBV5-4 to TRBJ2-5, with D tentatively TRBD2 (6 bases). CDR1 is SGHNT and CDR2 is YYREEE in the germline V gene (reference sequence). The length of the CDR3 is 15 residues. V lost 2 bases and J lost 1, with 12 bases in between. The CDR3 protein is CASSLGRGSQETQYF. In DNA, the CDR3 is TGTGCCAGCAGCTTAGGGCGGGGAAGCCAAGAGACCCAGTACTTC.

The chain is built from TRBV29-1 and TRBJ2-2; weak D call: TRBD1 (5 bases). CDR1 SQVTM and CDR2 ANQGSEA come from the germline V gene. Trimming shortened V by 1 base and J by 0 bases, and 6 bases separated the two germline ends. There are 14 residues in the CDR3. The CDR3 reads CSVEGRANTGELFF. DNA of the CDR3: TGCAGCGTTGAAGGCAGGGCGAACACCGGGGAGCTGTTTTTT.

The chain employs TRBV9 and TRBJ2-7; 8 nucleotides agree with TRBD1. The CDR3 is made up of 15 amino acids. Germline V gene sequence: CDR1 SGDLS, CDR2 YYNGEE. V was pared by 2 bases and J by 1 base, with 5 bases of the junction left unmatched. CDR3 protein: CASSVRTGLSYEQYF. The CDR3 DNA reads TGTGCCAGCAGCGTTAGGACAGGGCTTTCCTACGAGCAGTACTTC.

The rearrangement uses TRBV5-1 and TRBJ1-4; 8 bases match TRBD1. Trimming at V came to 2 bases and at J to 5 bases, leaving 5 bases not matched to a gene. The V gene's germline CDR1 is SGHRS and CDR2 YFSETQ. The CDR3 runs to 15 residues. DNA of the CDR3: TGCGCCAGCAGCTTTCTCACAGGGGGGAATGAAAAACTGTTTTTT. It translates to CASSFLTGGNEKLFF.

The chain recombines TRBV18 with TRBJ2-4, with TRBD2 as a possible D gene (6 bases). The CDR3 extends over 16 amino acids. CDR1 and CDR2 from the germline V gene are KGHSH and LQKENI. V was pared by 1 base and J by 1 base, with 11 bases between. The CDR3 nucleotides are TGTGCCAGCTCACCACGGGACGCGGGGGCCAAAAACATTCAGTACTTC. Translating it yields CASSPRDAGAKNIQYF.

This CDR3 is CASSLAGQGNTIYF. DNA for the CDR3: TGCGCCAGCAGCTTGGCAGGACAGGGAAACACCATATATTTT. V and J are TRBV5-1 and TRBJ1-3; D perhaps matches TRBD1 (6 bases). Trimming stripped 0 bases from V and 4 bases from J, with 8 bases between. This CDR3 region has 14 residues. Germline-derived CDR1 and CDR2 are SGHRS and YFSETQ.

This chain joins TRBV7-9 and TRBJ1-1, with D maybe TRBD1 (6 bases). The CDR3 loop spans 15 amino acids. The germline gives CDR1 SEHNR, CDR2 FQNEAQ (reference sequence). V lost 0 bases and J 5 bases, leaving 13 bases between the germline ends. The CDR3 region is CASSLADRVGTEAFF. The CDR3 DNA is TGTGCCAGCAGCTTAGCGGACAGAGTCGGGACTGAAGCTTTCTTT.

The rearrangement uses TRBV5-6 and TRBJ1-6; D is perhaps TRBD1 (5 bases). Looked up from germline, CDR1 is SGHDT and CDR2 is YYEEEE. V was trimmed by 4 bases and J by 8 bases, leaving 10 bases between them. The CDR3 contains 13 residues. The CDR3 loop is CASSMTRDSPLHF. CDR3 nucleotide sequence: TGTGCCAGCAGCATGACCAGGGATTCACCCCTCCACTTT.

The CDR3 coding sequence is TGTGCCAGCAGCCCTGACAACCAAGAGACCCAGTACTTC. Encoded protein: CASSPDNQETQYF. J is TRBJ2-5 and V is TRBV5-4, with D unresolved. This CDR3 has 13 residues. The germline V gene encodes CDR1 SGHNT and CDR2 YYREEE (reference sequence). V was trimmed by 4 bases and J by 0 bases, leaving 7 bases between them.

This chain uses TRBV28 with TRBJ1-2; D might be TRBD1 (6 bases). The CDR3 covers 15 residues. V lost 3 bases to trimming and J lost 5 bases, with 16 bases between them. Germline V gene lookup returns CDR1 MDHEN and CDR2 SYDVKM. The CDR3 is CASSLGGASGYGYTF. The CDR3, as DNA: TGTGCCAGCAGTTTGGGGGGGGCTTCGGGATATGGCTACACCTTC.